These 13 T cell receptor beta chains share one sample of origin, sequenced in a study of cytomegalovirus exposure and HLA in healthy donors. The PCR made use of 60 Vbeta and 13 Jbeta primers. Sequencing was performed with immunoSEQ multiplex PCR; in TCRdb, only in-frame clones are kept and a portion is missing. The sample lists fewer than 150,000 clones, around 79% occurring once. Sequencing was performed on PBMCs. The source is a middle-aged woman in good health and CMV-seronegative.

Worth noting for this clone: Because it lacks the conserved phenylalanine or tryptophan at the end, this CDR3 is likely a read error. V usage is TRBV28 and J usage is TRBJ1-2, with 7 bases aligning to TRBD1. Germline V gene data show CDR1 as MDHEN and CDR2 as SYDVKM. Trimming took 7 bases from V and 7 from J; bases not matched to a gene: 18. The CDR3 consists of 16 residues. The CDR3 DNA follows: TGTGCCAGCAAACAGGGGTCCAATGAGGCTTGGAGTGGCTACACCCTC. It translates to CASKQGSNEAWSGYTL.

The genes are TRBV23-1 and TRBJ1-3; tentatively, D is TRBD1 (5 bases). TRBV23-1 is placed among ORFs of uncertain function. V shed 0 bases and J shed 4 bases, with 16 bases lying between them. CDR3 length equals 17 residues. The CDR3 region has the DNA TGCGCCAGCAGTCAATCGCTTCGCGGGGGGAAAGGAAACACCATATATTTT. Amino acid sequence: CASSQSLRGGKGNTIYF.

The chain recombines TRBV14 with TRBJ1-1; D is possibly TRBD1 (6 bases). With 4 bases removed from V and 1 base from J, the gap between germline ends came to 10 bases. Germline CDR1 SGHDN, CDR2 FVKESK. This CDR3 is built from 14 residues. The DNA of the CDR3 is TGTGCCAGCAGCCGGGGGACAAAGAACACTGAAGCTTTCTTT. It yields the protein CASSRGTKNTEAFF.

This clone was recorded a few times. This chain uses TRBV9 with TRBJ2-7, with 8 nucleotides matching TRBD2. V gave up 0 bases and J gave up 0 bases; unmatched junction bases: 5. From germline, CDR1 is SGDLS and CDR2 YYNGEE. The CDR3 runs to 16 residues. The CDR3 region is CASSVGPAGASYEQYF. Here the CDR3 DNA reads TGTGCCAGCAGCGTAGGCCCAGCGGGGGCCTCCTACGAGCAGTACTTC.

About this clone: Mismatch with germline at one junction end may stem from a read error. Within the sample, other DNA sequences also encode this same CDR3. CDR3 bases: TGCGCCAGCTCGCCACCCAGCGTGAACACTGAAGCTTTCTTT. Translating gives CASSPPSVNTEAFF. The chain links TRBV18 to TRBJ1-1; D gene uncertain. The V gene's germline CDR1 is KGHSH and CDR2 LQKENI. The CDR3 consists of 14 residues.

This sequence joins TRBV19 and TRBJ2-2; 8 bases fit TRBD2. Unmatched junction bases numbered 4, after V lost 1 base and J lost 6 bases. Germline CDR1 LNHDA, CDR2 SQIVND (reference sequence). The CDR3 runs to 15 residues. The CDR3 reads CASSIGGGGPGELFF. DNA for the CDR3: TGTGCCAGTAGTATAGGTGGCGGGGGGCCCGGGGAGCTGTTTTTT.

The CDR3: CASSLASGGADTQYF. As DNA, the CDR3 is TGCGCCAGCAGCCTAGCTAGCGGGGGGGCAGATACGCAGTATTTT. J is TRBJ2-3 and V is TRBV5-1; 12 positions match TRBD2. The V segment lost 4 bases and the J segment 4 bases; nucleotides outside the gene matches: 4. The CDR3 has 15 amino acids. Germline V gene data show CDR1 as SGHRS and CDR2 as YFSETQ.

This clone was seen more than once but under ten times. The rearrangement links TRBV4-1 to TRBJ2-5; 15 bases match TRBD2. With V trimmed by 0 bases and J by 1 base, 3 bases remained unmatched. Germline V gives CDR1 MGHRA, CDR2 YSYEKL. The CDR3 has 18 residues. CDR3 region: CASSQDTGLAGGQETQYF. CDR3 nucleotide sequence: TGCGCCAGCAGCCAAGACACGGGACTAGCGGGAGGCCAAGAGACCCAGTACTTC.

In its sample, this clone was seen once. CDR3 region: CASSTQTGTGELFF. For the CDR3, the DNA is TGTGCCAGTAGTACCCAAACAGGGACCGGGGAGCTGTTTTTT. V and J are TRBV19 and TRBJ2-2; TRBD1 is a possible D gene (6 bases). The germline CDR1 and CDR2 sequences are LNHDA and SQIVND (reference sequence). The V end lost 4 bases, the J end lost 5 bases, and 11 bases lay between the germline ends. This CDR3 has 14 amino acids.

The genes are TRBV18 and TRBJ1-4; 10 bases are a match to TRBD1. The CDR3 extends over 16 amino acids. The trim removed 6 bases at V and 6 bases at J, leaving 10 bases unmatched. CDR1 is KGHSH and CDR2 is LQKENI in the germline V gene. The CDR3 reads CASSSRQGAYYEKLFF. DNA of the CDR3: TGTGCCAGCTCTTCTCGACAGGGGGCTTATTATGAAAAACTGTTTTTT.

The chain links TRBV6-5 to TRBJ2-1; 12 bases line up with TRBD2. Germline V gene lookup returns CDR1 MNHEY and CDR2 SVGAGI. The CDR3 covers 16 residues. The junction had 4 bases not matched to a gene; V was cut back by 1 base and J by 6 bases. The CDR3, as DNA: TGTGCCAGCAGTTACTGGGGACTAGCGGGTCCCAATGAGCAGTTCTTC. Residues: CASSYWGLAGPNEQFF.

V usage is TRBV18 and J usage is TRBJ1-4, with unresolved D. This CDR3 is built from 14 residues. CDR1 KGHSH and CDR2 LQKENI come from the germline V gene. V lost 3 bases and J 3 bases, leaving 8 bases between the germline ends. The CDR3 region has the DNA TGTGCCAGCTCACCTGGTACGGCTAATGAAAAACTGTTTTTT. Translating it yields CASSPGTANEKLFF.

The chain employs TRBV9 and TRBJ2-7; 9 bases are shared with TRBD1. The V and J ends lost 0 bases and 6 bases, in that order; junction bases with no gene match: 7. Germline V gene sequence: CDR1 SGDLS, CDR2 YYNGEE. This CDR3 has 15 residues. CDR3: CASSVVGQGVGEQYF. The CDR3 DNA follows: TGTGCCAGCAGCGTAGTGGGACAGGGTGTTGGCGAGCAGTACTTC.